A selection of T cell receptor beta chains follows, all from one sample in a study of T cell responses to AZD1222 COVID-19 vaccine. The protocol was immunoSEQ multiplex PCR, while the TCRdb copy is restricted to in-frame clones and leaves out a portion. The sample lists 80,000 to 100,000 clones, 80% to 90% occurring once. The material sequenced was peripheral blood, taken 28 days after the second AZD1222 dose. The origin of the receptors is an adult who received the AZD1222 COVID-19 vaccine. Both conserved end residues are part of each CDR3.

V | CDR3
TRBV5-1 | CASSLEQVSTDTQYF
TRBV6-5 | CASSQTGGGSPLHF
TRBV14 | CASSQVGANTEAFF
TRBV5-6 | CASSWGDRYYGYTF
TRBV29-1 | CSGRRDEAGYTF
TRBV11-3 | CASSLRKGSTGANVLTF
TRBV7-8 | CASSFRRDYSYGYTF
TRBV5-8 | CASRDDRVGNEQFF
TRBV28 | CASSNGVYGYTF
TRBV5-6 | CASSLELVTYEQYF
TRBV5-4 | CASSLGRGTEAFF